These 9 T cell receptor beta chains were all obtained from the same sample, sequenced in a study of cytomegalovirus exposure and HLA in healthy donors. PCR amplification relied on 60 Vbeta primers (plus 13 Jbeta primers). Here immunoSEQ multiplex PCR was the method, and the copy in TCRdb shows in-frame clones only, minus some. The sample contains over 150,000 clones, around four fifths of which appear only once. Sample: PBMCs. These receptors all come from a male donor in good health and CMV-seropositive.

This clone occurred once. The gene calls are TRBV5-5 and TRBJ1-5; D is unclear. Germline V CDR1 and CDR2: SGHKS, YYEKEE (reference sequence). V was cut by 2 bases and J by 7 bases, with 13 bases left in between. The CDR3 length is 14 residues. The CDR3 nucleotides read TGTGCCAGCAGCTTCTCAACGGGGAGGCAGCCCCAGCATTTT. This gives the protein CASSFSTGRQPQHF.

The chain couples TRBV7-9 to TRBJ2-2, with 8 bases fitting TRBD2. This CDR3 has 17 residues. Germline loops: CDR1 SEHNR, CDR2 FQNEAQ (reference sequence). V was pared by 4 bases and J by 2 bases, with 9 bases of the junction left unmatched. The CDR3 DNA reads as TGTGCCAGCAGCTCGAGGCAGCGGGGGTTAAACACCGGGGAGCTGTTTTTT. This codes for CASSSRQRGLNTGELFF.

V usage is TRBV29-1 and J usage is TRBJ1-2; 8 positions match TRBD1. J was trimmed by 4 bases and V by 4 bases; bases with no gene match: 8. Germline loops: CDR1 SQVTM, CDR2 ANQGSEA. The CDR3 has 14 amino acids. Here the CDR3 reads CSVVPGGGFYGYTF. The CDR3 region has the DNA TGCAGCGTTGTTCCAGGGGGCGGATTCTATGGCTACACCTTC. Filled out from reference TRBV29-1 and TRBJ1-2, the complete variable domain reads SAVISQKPSRDICQRGTSLTIQCQVDSQVTMMFWYRQQPGQSLTLIATANQGSEATYESGFVIDKFPISRPNLTFSTLTVSNMSPEDSSIYLCSVVPGGGFYGYTFGSGTRLTVV.

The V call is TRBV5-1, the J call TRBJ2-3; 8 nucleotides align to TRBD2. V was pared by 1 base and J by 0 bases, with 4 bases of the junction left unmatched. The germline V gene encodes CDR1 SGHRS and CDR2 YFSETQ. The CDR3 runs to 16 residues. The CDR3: CASSLTGGESTDTQYF. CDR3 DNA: TGCGCCAGCAGCTTGACGGGGGGGGAGAGCACAGATACGCAGTATTTT.

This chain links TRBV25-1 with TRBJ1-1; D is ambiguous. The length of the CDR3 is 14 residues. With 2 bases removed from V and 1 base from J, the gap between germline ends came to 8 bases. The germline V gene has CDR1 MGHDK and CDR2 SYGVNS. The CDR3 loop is CASSEGEANTEAFF. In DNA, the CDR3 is TGTGCCAGCAGTGAAGGGGAGGCGAACACTGAAGCTTTCTTT. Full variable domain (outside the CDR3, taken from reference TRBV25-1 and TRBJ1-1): EADIYQTPRYLVIGTGKKITLECSQTMGHDKMYWYQQDPGMELHLIHYSYGVNSTEKGDLSSESTVSRIRTEHFPLTLESARPSHTSQYLCASSEGEANTEAFFGQGTRLTVV.

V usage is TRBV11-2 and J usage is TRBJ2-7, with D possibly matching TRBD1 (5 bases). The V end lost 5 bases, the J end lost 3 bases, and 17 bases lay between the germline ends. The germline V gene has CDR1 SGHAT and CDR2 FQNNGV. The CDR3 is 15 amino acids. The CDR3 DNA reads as TGTGCCAGCAGCCACCCTGGTGGGGCCTTCTACGAGCAGTACTTC. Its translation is CASSHPGGAFYEQYF.

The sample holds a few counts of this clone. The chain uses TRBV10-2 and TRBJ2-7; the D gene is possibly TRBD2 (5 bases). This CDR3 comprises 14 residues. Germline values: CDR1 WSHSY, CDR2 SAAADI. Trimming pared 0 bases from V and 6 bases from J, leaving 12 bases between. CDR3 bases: TGCGCCAGCAGTGAGTCGGGCCGGAGGAGCGAGCAGTACTTC. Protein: CASSESGRRSEQYF.

CDR3 DNA: TGTGCCAGCAGCCCCTCCTCCCGGACTAGCTTGCAGTTCTTC. It specifies CASSPSSRTSLQFF. This chain joins TRBV7-3 and TRBJ2-1; 8 nucleotides line up with TRBD2. CDR1 and CDR2 from the germline V gene are SGHTA and FQGTGA. The CDR3 consists of 14 residues. The J segment lost 12 bases and the V segment lost 5 bases, leaving 12 bases of the junction unmatched.

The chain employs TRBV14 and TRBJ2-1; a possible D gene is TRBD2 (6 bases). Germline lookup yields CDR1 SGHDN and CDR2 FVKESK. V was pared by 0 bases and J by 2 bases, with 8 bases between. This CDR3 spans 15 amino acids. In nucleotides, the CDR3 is TGTGCCAGCAGCCAAGATGGCGGGGCCTACAATGAGCAGTTCTTC. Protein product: CASSQDGGAYNEQFF.